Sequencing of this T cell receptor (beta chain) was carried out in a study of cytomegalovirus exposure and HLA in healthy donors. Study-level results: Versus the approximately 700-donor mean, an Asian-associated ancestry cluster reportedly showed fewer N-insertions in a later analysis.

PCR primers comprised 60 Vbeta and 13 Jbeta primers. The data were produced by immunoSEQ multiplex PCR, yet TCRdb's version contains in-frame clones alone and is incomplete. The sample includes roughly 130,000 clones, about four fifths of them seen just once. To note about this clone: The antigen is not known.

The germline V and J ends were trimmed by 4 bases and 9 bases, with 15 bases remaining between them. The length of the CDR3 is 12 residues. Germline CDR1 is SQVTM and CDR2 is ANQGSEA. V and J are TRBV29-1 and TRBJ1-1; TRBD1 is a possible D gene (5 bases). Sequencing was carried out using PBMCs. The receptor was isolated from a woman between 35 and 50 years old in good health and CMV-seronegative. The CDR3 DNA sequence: TGCAGCGTTGGGTATGGGGAGGGGAAAGCTTTCTTT. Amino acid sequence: CSVGYGEGKAFF.